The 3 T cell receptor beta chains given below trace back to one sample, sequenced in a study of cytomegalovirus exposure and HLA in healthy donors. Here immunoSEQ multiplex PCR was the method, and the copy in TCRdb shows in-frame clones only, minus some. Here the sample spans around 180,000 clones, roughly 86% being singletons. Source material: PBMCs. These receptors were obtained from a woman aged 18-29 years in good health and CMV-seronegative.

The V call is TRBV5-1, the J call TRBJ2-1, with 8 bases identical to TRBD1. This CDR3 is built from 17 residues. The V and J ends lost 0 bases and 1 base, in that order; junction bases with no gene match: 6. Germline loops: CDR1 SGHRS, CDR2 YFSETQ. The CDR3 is CASSLGRDRGSYNEQFF. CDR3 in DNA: TGCGCCAGCAGCTTGGGTAGAGACAGGGGATCCTACAATGAGCAGTTCTTC.

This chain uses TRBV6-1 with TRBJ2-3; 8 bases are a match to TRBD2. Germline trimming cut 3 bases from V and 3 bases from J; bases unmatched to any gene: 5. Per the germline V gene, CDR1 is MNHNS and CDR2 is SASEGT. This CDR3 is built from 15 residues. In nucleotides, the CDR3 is TGTGCCAGCAGTGATTCGGGAGGGCGGACAGATACGCAGTATTTT. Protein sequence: CASSDSGGRTDTQYF.

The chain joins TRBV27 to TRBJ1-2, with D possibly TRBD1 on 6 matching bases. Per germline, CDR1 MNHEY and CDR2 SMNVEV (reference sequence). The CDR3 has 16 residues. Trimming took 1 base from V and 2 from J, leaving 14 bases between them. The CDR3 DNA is TGTGCCAGCAGTTTATTGGCAGGGGCGCGGAACTATGGCTACACCTTC. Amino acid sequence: CASSLLAGARNYGYTF.